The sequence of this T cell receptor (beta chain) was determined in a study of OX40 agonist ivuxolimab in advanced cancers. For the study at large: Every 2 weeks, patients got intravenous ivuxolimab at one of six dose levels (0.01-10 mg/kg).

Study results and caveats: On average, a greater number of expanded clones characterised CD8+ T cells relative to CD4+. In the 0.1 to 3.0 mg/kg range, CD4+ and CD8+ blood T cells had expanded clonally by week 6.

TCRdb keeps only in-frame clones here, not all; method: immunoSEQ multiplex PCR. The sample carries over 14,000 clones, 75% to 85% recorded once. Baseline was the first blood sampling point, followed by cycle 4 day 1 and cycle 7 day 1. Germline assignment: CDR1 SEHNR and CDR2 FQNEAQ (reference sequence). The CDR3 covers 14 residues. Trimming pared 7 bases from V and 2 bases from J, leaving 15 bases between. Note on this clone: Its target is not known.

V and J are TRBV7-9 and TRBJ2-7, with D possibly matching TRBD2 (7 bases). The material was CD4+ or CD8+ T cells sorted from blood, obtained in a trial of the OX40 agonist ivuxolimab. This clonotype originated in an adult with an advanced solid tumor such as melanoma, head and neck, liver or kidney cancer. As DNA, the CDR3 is TGTGCCAGCACCCTTCGGGGGGCTACCTACGAGCAGTACTTC. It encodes CASTLRGATYEQYF.